The subject of this entry is one T cell receptor (beta chain). The sample's treatment: randomized to nivolumab then ipilimumab (arm A) or the reverse (arm B). None of the patients previously received DNA-damaging chemotherapy. Repertoires were generated with immunoSEQ multiplex PCR, while TCRdb's copy carries only in-frame clones and drops some. The table shows some 31,000 clones, with about 86% occurring only once. This sample is drawn from a study of sequential checkpoint blockade in melanoma. Study background: Each arm's sequence ended with maintenance nivolumab.

The CDR3 spans 13 residues. V lost 3 bases, J lost 5 bases, and 11 bases lay in between. The germline V gene has CDR1 SGHRS and CDR2 YFSETQ. Sequenced material: CD8+ T cells sorted from blood (inferred from file names), taken from a patient given nivolumab and ipilimumab in sequence. V gene TRBV5-1 combines with J gene TRBJ1-1, with D possibly being TRBD1 (6 bases). The TCR comes from a human donor with melanoma. The CDR3: CASSYGTYTEAFF. The CDR3 DNA is TGCGCCAGCAGCTACGGGACATATACTGAAGCTTTCTTT.